The rows below give T cell receptor beta chains drawn from one sample of a study of T cells after yellow fever vaccination. TCRdb re-called the 5' RACE reads with MiXCR, one entry per CDR3 protein. The table has fewer than 350,000 distinct CDR3 sequences, approximately 4% seen once; the top ten hold 15% to 20%. The sequencing here drew on PBMCs, taken 15 days after the yellow fever booster vaccination. The receptors were sampled from a man between 18 and 29 years old who received the YFV17D yellow fever vaccine. Both conserved end residues are part of each CDR3.

v_gene	len	j_gene	CDR3aa
TRBV12-3/TRBV12-4	14	TRBJ2-3	CASSFGGLADTQYF
TRBV4-1	13	TRBJ2-1	CASSQPQGSEQFF
TRBV11-2	14	TRBJ1-5	CASSLQGLDQPQHF
TRBV11-2	15	TRBJ2-1	CASSELGQGDNEQFF
TRBV7-2	17	TRBJ1-3	CASSLDYGGRSGNTIYF
TRBV7-9	14	TRBJ2-1	CASREGGESNEQFF
TRBV18	13	TRBJ2-5	CASSTPGRRAQYF
TRBV6-6	15	TRBJ2-3	CASSQGQGVADTQYF
TRBV5-1	16	TRBJ2-3	CASSSGTSGFTDTQYF
TRBV4-3	14	TRBJ1-4	CASSLGQGYEKLFF
TRBV5-1	14	TRBJ2-5	CASSITGSRETQYF
TRBV7-6	20	TRBJ1-2	CASSSYPRDRGPRRNYGYTF
TRBV6-5	14	TRBJ2-1	CASSYDVALGEQFF
TRBV12-3/TRBV12-4	14	TRBJ2-1	CASSPAPGINEQFF
TRBV5-6	16	TRBJ2-5	CASSLASGVGQETQYF
TRBV3-1	12	TRBJ1-1	CASSQGQTEAFF
TRBV7-3	17	TRBJ2-2	CASSLSFGTSNTGELFF
TRBV7-2	15	TRBJ2-2	CASKAVGANTGELFF
TRBV11-2	16	TRBJ1-4	CASSPPGQGRNEKLFF
TRBV7-9	12	TRBJ2-7	CAGSGGPYEQYF
TRBV20-1	14	TRBJ2-6	CSAKDSSGANVLTF
TRBV12-3/TRBV12-4	15	TRBJ1-4	CAHPWTEPSGEKLFF
TRBV12-3/TRBV12-4	14	TRBJ1-6	CASSLGGQGTPLHF
TRBV5-1	12	TRBJ2-3	CASSREADTQYF
TRBV5-1	14	TRBJ1-6	CASSRDSNNSPLHF
TRBV5-1	13	TRBJ1-2	CASSPQGAIGYTF
TRBV4-1	14	TRBJ1-5	CASSQVQGLQPQHF
TRBV27	13	TRBJ1-3	CATSWDSGNTIYF
TRBV12-3/TRBV12-4	16	TRBJ1-5	CASSLLGGTGGKAQHF
TRBV7-2	16	TRBJ2-5	CASSGLAGGPGETQYF
TRBV29-1	9	TRBJ1-2	CSVGGGYTF
TRBV10-1	20	TRBJ1-2	CANLLTPTLARQIRNYGYTF
TRBV12-3/TRBV12-4	14	TRBJ1-2	CASSPGGGVSGYTF
TRBV7-9	13	TRBJ2-1	CASSLVPGDEQFF
TRBV25-1	14	TRBJ1-5	CASSASLSNQPQHF
TRBV5-5	16	TRBJ2-3	CASSLSGQGGTDTQYF
TRBV5-1	14	TRBJ1-4	CASSSDGGKEKLFF
TRBV24-1	13	TRBJ2-5	CATADRGRETQYF
TRBV5-1	15	TRBJ2-3	CASSFLAGGDNTQYF
TRBV6-5	16	TRBJ1-4	CASKGRGAVGYEKLFF
TRBV12-3/TRBV12-4	12	TRBJ2-7	CASSYSLLEQYF
TRBV5-1	15	TRBJ2-5	CASSSGQGLQETQYF
TRBV12-3/TRBV12-4	14	TRBJ2-1	CASSPENLANEQFF
TRBV7-9	13	TRBJ2-3	CASSQPDTDTQYF
TRBV11-2	12	TRBJ2-1	CASSLGATEQFF
TRBV29-1	13	TRBJ2-2	CSVSGGNTGELFF
TRBV12-3/TRBV12-4	12	TRBJ2-1	CASSPDSHEQFF
TRBV7-6	15	TRBJ1-1	CASSLMQGRNTEAFF
TRBV5-1	15	TRBJ2-3	CASSTGAGGADTQYF